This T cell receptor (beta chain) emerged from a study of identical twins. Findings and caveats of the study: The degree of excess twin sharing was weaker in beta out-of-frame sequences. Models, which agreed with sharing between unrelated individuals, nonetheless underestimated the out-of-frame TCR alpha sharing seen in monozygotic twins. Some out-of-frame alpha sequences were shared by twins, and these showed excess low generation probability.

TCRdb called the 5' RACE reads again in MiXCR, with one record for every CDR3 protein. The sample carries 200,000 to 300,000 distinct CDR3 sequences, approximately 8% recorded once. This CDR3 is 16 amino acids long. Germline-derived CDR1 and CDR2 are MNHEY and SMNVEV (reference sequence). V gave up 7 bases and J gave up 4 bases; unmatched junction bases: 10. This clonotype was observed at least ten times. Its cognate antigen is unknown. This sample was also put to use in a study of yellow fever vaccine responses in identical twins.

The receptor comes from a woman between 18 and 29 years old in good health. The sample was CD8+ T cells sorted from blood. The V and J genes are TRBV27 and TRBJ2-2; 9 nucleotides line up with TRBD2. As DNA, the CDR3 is TGTGCCAGCACCCACTCTAGCGGGGAGTTCACCGGGGAGCTGTTTTTT. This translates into CASTHSSGEFTGELFF.